The 11 T cell receptor beta chains below were found in one sample sequenced in a study of blood T cell repertoires in COVID-19. The data were produced by immunoSEQ multiplex PCR, yet TCRdb's version contains in-frame clones alone and is incomplete. The table lists about 90,000 clones, over 70% of them singletons, with 20% to 30% in the top ten. Sequencing input: peripheral blood. These receptors were collected from an elderly man with active or convalescent COVID-19.

V is TRBV5-6 and J is TRBJ2-5, with 8 bases fitting TRBD2. This CDR3 comprises 15 residues. CDR1 and CDR2 from the germline V gene are SGHDT and YYEEEE. V lost 2 bases and J lost 5; bases outside the gene matches: 8. The CDR3 loop is CASSLWGLVDETQYF. The CDR3 nucleotides read TGTGCCAGCAGCTTATGGGGACTAGTCGACGAGACCCAGTACTTC.

The chain joins TRBV19 to TRBJ2-4; 9 bases fit TRBD2. Unmatched junction bases numbered 9, after V lost 3 bases and J lost 3 bases. There are 17 residues in the CDR3. The germline CDR1 and CDR2 sequences are LNHDA and SQIVND (reference sequence). Written as DNA, the CDR3 is TGTGCCAGTAGTATGGGAGTTGCGGGGGGGAACAAAAACATTCAGTACTTC. It is translated as CASSMGVAGGNKNIQYF.

This sequence joins TRBV5-5 and TRBJ2-2; 10 bases fit TRBD2. With 1 base clipped from V and 3 bases from J, the junction kept 6 bases outside the gene matches. CDR3 length equals 17 residues. The germline V gene has CDR1 SGHKS and CDR2 YYEKEE (reference sequence). This chain's CDR3 is CASSLYSGGSYTGELFF. The CDR3 region has the DNA TGTGCCAGCAGCTTGTATAGCGGGGGGAGTTACACCGGGGAGCTGTTTTTT.

V usage is TRBV7-3 and J usage is TRBJ2-2; perhaps TRBD2 as D (6 bases). V gave up 8 bases and J gave up 0 bases, with 7 bases separating them. CDR1 is SGHTA, CDR2 FQGTGA, per germline. The CDR3 consists of 13 residues. This CDR3 reads CASAGSNTGELFF. Here the CDR3 DNA reads TGTGCCAGCGCGGGGTCGAACACCGGGGAGCTGTTTTTT.

The V and J genes are TRBV28 and TRBJ2-2; 7 bases map to TRBD2. Germline V gene data show CDR1 as MDHEN and CDR2 as SYDVKM. V lost 2 bases and J lost 4; bases outside the gene matches: 4. This CDR3 has 15 residues. The CDR3 is CASSLAGDFTGELFF. CDR3 coding DNA: TGTGCCAGCAGTTTAGCGGGGGATTTCACCGGGGAGCTGTTTTTT. Combining the CDR3 with reference TRBV28 and TRBJ2-2 gives the whole variable domain DVKVTQSSRYLVKRTGEKVFLECVQDMDHENMFWYRQDPGLGLRLIYFSYDVKMKEKGDIPEGYSVSREKKERFSLILESASTNQTSMYLCASSLAGDFTGELFFGEGSRLTVL.

The chain recombines TRBV5-8 with TRBJ1-1; 7 nucleotides match TRBD1. The CDR3 contains 14 residues. J lost 1 base, V lost 4 bases, and 4 bases had no gene match. Germline CDR1 and CDR2: SGHTS and YDEGEE. The CDR3, as DNA: TGTGCCAGCAGCAAAACAGGGGAGAACACTGAAGCTTTCTTT. Amino acid sequence: CASSKTGENTEAFF.

This clone was detected only once. CDR3 loop: CASSLLGLEGGDHYGYTF. Here the CDR3 DNA reads TGCGCCAGCAGCTTGTTAGGTTTGGAAGGGGGTGACCACTATGGCTACACCTTC. The gene calls are TRBV5-1 and TRBJ1-2, with D perhaps matching TRBD1 (6 bases). The CDR3 spans 18 residues. V lost 1 base to trimming and J lost 3 bases, with 22 bases between them. From germline, CDR1 is SGHRS and CDR2 YFSETQ.

The sample holds one count of this clone. The V and J genes are TRBV6-5 and TRBJ2-1, with 9 bases that match TRBD1. Germline CDR1 is MNHEY and CDR2 is SVGAGI. V trimming: 6 bases; J trimming: 6 bases; junction bases outside the gene matches: 9. The CDR3 totals 15 residues. CDR3 DNA: TGTGCCAGCAGCCGGGACAGGGTAACTCCCAATGAGCAGTTCTTC. It encodes CASSRDRVTPNEQFF.

V is TRBV5-5 and J is TRBJ1-5; weak D call: TRBD1 (5 bases). Germline loops: CDR1 SGHKS, CDR2 YYEKEE (reference sequence). V was trimmed by 0 bases and J by 6 bases, leaving 13 bases between them. The CDR3 has 15 residues. The CDR3 reads CASSLEGVESQPQHF. Here the CDR3 DNA reads TGTGCCAGCAGCTTGGAAGGGGTTGAGAGTCAGCCCCAGCATTTT.

This sequence joins TRBV5-1 and TRBJ2-2; D gene ambiguous. Germline values: CDR1 SGHRS, CDR2 YFSETQ. This CDR3 is 15 amino acids long. The ends were cut back, 4 bases at V and 1 base at J, with 11 bases in the middle. The chain's CDR3 is CASSPQTENTGELFF. Here the CDR3 DNA reads TGCGCCAGCAGCCCTCAGACTGAGAACACCGGGGAGCTGTTTTTT.

A word on this clone: The junction departs from germline at one end; a sequencing error may be responsible. The chain has TRBV5-4 and TRBJ1-1; D not resolved. CDR1 is SGHNT, CDR2 YYREEE, per germline (reference sequence). The CDR3 has 12 amino acids. CDR3 in amino acids: CASSLDAAKPWF. The DNA for the CDR3 is TGTGCCAGCAGCTTGGATGCTGCGAAGCCTTGGTTT.